This T cell receptor (beta chain) was recorded in a study of radiotherapy plus CTLA-4 blockade in lung cancer. Across the study: Roughly a sixth of enrolled patients responded objectively, and more than 30% had disease control. Study-wide results and limits: Early blood T cell clone changes and increased post-radiation serum interferon-beta were reportedly the strongest response predictors. After radiotherapy and ipilimumab, tumor-derived clones expanded in peripheral blood.

Remarks on this clone: Its antigen is unknown.

The table came from immunoSEQ multiplex PCR; TCRdb's copy has only in-frame clones and leaves some out. The sample has fewer than 95,000 clones, approximately 83% seen once. People whose metastatic non-small-cell lung cancer was chemo-refractory got focal radiation along with CTLA-4 blockade by ipilimumab. V lost 4 bases and J lost 2; bases outside the gene matches: 5. Germline-derived CDR1 and CDR2 are SGHRS and YFSETQ. CDR3 length: 14 amino acids. Here the sequenced sample was peripheral blood, taken from a patient treated with radiotherapy plus ipilimumab. This sequence joins TRBV5-1 and TRBJ2-5; 7 bases are a match to TRBD1. This sequence originates from a human donor with non-small cell lung cancer who had stable disease on radiotherapy plus ipilimumab. CDR3: CASSPGTDQETQYF. CDR3 nucleotides: TGCGCCAGCAGCCCTGGGACAGATCAAGAGACCCAGTACTTC.